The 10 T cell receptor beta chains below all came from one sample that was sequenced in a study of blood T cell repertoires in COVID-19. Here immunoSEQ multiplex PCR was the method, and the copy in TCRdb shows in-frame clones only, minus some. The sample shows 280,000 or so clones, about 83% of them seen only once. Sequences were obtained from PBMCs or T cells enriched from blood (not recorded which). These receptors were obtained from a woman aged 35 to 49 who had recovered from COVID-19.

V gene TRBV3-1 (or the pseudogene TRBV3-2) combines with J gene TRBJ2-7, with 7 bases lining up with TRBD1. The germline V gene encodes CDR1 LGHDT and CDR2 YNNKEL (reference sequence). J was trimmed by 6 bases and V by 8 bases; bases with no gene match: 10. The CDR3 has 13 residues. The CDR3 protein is CASAHGTVPEQYF. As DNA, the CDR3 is TGTGCCAGCGCCCACGGGACAGTTCCCGAGCAGTACTTC.

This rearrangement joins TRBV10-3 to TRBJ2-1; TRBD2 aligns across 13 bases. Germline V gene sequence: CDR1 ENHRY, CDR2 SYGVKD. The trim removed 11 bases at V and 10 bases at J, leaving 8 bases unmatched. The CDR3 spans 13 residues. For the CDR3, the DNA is TGTGCCGTCGGACTAGCGGGAGTCGGGGAGCAGTTCTTC. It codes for CAVGLAGVGEQFF.

CDR3 in DNA: TGCGCCAGCAGCGTTGAGGTCCAGGGACACTACGAGCAGTACTTC. This translates into CASSVEVQGHYEQYF. V and J are TRBV5-1 and TRBJ2-7; D possibly corresponds to TRBD1 (6 bases). Germline CDR1 SGHRS, CDR2 YFSETQ. V was clipped by 4 bases and J by 3 bases, with 17 bases between them. The CDR3 has 15 residues. The variable domain in full, completed from reference TRBV5-1 and TRBJ2-7, reads KAGVTQTPRYLIKTRGQQVTLSCSPISGHRSVSWYQQTPGQGLQFLFEYFSETQRNKGNFPGRFSGRQFSNSRSEMNVSTLELGDSALYLCASSVEVQGHYEQYFGPGTRLTVT.

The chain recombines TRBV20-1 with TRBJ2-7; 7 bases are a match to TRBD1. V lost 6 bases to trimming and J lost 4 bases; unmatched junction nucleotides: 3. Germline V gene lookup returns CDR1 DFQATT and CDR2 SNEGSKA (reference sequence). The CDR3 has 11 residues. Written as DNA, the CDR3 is TGCAGTGCGTCAGGGGGATACGAGCAGTACTTC. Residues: CSASGGYEQYF.

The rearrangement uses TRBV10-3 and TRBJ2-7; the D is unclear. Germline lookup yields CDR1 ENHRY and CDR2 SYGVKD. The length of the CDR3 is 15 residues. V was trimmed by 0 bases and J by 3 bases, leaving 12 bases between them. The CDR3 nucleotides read TGTGCCATCAGTGAGTCATCCAGGTCGGACTACGAGCAGTACTTC. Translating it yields CAISESSRSDYEQYF.

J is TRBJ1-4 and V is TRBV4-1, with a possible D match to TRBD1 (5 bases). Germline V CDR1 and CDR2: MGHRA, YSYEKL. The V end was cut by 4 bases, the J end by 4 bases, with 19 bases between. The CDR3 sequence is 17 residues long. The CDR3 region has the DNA TGCGCCAGCAGCCTCATGTCTGGGCGACAGCTTAATGAAAAACTGTTTTTT. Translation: CASSLMSGRQLNEKLFF.

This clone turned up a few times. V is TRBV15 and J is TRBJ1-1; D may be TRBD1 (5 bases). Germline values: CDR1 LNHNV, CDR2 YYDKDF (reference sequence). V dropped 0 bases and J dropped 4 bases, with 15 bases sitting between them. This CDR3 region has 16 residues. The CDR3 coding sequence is TGTGCCACCAGCAGAGAGGCGACAGCCTTGGGCACTGAAGCTTTCTTT. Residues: CATSREATALGTEAFF.

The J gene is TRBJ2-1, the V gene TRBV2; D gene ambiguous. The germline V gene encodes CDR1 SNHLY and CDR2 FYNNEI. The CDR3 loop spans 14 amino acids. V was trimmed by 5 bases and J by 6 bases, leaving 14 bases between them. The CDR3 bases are TGTGCCAGCAGTTACCTAGGTAGTCTCAATGAGCAGTTCTTC. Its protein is CASSYLGSLNEQFF.

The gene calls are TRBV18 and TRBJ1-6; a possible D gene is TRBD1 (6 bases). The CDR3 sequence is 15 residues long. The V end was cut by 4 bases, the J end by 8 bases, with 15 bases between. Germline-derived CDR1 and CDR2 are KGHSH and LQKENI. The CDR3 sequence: CASSRQGNPDSPLHF. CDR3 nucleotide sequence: TGTGCCAGCTCACGTCAGGGGAACCCGGATTCACCCCTCCACTTT. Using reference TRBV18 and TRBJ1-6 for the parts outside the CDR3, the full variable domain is NAGVMQNPRHLVRRRGQEARLRCSPMKGHSHVYWYRQLPEEGLKFMVYLQKENIIDESGMPKERFSAEFPKEGPSILRIQQVVRGDSAAYFCASSRQGNPDSPLHFGNGTRLTVT.

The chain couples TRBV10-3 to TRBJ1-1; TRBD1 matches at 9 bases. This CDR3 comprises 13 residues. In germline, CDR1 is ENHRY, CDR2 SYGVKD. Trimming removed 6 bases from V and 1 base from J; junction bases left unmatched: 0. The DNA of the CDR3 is TGTGCCATCAGGGACAGGGGGAACACTGAAGCTTTCTTT. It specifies CAIRDRGNTEAFF.